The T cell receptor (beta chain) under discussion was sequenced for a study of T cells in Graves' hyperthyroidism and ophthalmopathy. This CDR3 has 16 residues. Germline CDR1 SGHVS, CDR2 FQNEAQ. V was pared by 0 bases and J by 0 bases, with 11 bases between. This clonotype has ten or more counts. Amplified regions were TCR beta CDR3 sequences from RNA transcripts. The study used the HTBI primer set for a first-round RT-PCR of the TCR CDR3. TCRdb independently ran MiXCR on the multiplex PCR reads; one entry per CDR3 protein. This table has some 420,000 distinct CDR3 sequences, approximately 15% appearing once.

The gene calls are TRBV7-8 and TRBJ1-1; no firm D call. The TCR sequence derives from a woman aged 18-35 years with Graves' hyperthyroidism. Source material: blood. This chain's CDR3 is CASSLAAGRLNTEAFF. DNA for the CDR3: TGTGCCAGCAGCTTAGCGGCCGGCAGATTGAACACTGAAGCTTTCTTT.